What follows are 27 T cell receptor beta chains derived from one specimen sequenced in a study of blood T cell repertoires in COVID-19. The method was immunoSEQ multiplex PCR; TCRdb's version includes in-frame clones alone and lacks a portion of them. The table has some 140,000 clones, 75% to 90% seen once. Sequencing was performed on peripheral blood. The source is a man aged 45-65 years with active COVID-19.

The chain joins TRBV5-8 to TRBJ2-3, with a possible D match to TRBD1 (6 bases). Germline V CDR1 and CDR2: SGHTS, YDEGEE. The CDR3 totals 16 residues. Between the trimmed V and J ends, which lost 3 bases and 0 bases, there was a span of 14 bases. This CDR3 reads CASSSGTGMSTDTQYF. Here the CDR3 DNA reads TGTGCCAGCAGCTCGGGTACAGGGATGAGCACAGATACGCAGTATTTT.

J is TRBJ2-5 and V is TRBV6-5; 8 bases agree with TRBD2. The germline V gene has CDR1 MNHEY and CDR2 SVGAGI. V shed 6 bases, J shed 2 bases, and the junction held 8 bases outside the gene matches. The CDR3 has 15 amino acids. The CDR3 DNA is TGTGCCAGCAGCAATAGCGGGGCAGATCAAGAGACCCAGTACTTC. Translated: CASSNSGADQETQYF.

This chain joins TRBV29-1 and TRBJ1-2, with TRBD1 matching 7 bases. The CDR3 extends over 14 amino acids. Germline V gene sequence: CDR1 SQVTM, CDR2 ANQGSEA. The V and J ends lost 1 base and 5 bases, in that order; junction bases with no gene match: 7. CDR3 nucleotide sequence: TGCAGCGTTGAAGGCATAGGGGGCTCTTATGGCTACACCTTC. Translating gives CSVEGIGGSYGYTF.

This chain connects TRBV5-5 to TRBJ1-1; no reliable D call. Germline V lookup: CDR1 SGHKS, CDR2 YYEKEE (reference sequence). The V gene lost 6 bases and the J gene lost 1 base, with 19 bases spanning the gap. CDR3 length: 16 residues. CDR3 in DNA: TGTGCCAGCACCCGACTACAAATGGGGTCGAACACTGAAGCTTTCTTT. It is translated as CASTRLQMGSNTEAFF.

The sample holds one count of this clone. This chain links TRBV6-5 with TRBJ1-2; 7 nucleotides match TRBD1. Germline values: CDR1 MNHEY, CDR2 SVGAGI. The CDR3 is 13 amino acids. With V trimmed by 7 bases and J by 5 bases, 7 bases remained unmatched. CDR3 residues: CASTVGQAYGYTF. Written as DNA, the CDR3 is TGTGCCAGCACCGTTGGACAGGCGTATGGCTACACCTTC.

The chain combines TRBV11-2 with TRBJ2-5; 10 bases match TRBD2. CDR3 length: 17 amino acids. J gave up 5 bases and V 3 bases, and 12 bases lay outside the gene matches. Germline values: CDR1 SGHAT, CDR2 FQNNGV. The CDR3 nucleotides are TGTGCCAGCAGCTTGGAAGCGGGGGGGTACCTGGTTGAGACCCAGTACTTC. Its protein product is CASSLEAGGYLVETQYF.

The chain joins TRBV18 to TRBJ2-1, with D maybe TRBD2 (6 bases). V was pared by 2 bases and J by 1 base, with 15 bases between. In germline, CDR1 is KGHSH, CDR2 LQKENI. The CDR3 is made up of 17 amino acids. CDR3 DNA sequence: TGTGCCAGCTCACCAGCGGGGCGGTACCGATCCTACAATGAGCAGTTCTTC. This codes for CASSPAGRYRSYNEQFF. The full variable domain, with the rest looked up from reference TRBV18 and TRBJ2-1, is NAGVMQNPRHLVRRRGQEARLRCSPMKGHSHVYWYRQLPEEGLKFMVYLQKENIIDESGMPKERFSAEFPKEGPSILRIQQVVRGDSAAYFCASSPAGRYRSYNEQFFGPGTRLTVL.

The rearrangement links TRBV7-9 to TRBJ1-3; D is unclear. The CDR3 extends over 16 amino acids. Germline CDR1 reads SEHNR; CDR2 reads FQNEAQ (reference sequence). V shed 6 bases and J shed 0 bases, with 15 bases lying between them. The CDR3 nucleotides are TGTGCCAGCAGTCCCGGTTGGAGGAGCTCTGGAAACACCATATATTTT. Its protein product is CASSPGWRSSGNTIYF.

This chain uses TRBV7-9 with TRBJ1-4, with 11 bases aligning to TRBD1. Germline loops: CDR1 SEHNR, CDR2 FQNEAQ (reference sequence). The CDR3 covers 17 residues. J was trimmed by 1 base and V by 5 bases; bases with no gene match: 6. The CDR3 sequence: CASSPRTGGITNEKLFF. The CDR3 coding sequence is TGTGCCAGCAGCCCGCGGACAGGGGGCATAACTAATGAAAAACTGTTTTTT.

This sequence joins TRBV19 and TRBJ1-1, with a weak D call TRBD1 (6 bases). Between the trimmed V and J ends, which lost 8 bases and 3 bases, there was a span of 10 bases. The length of the CDR3 is 12 residues. CDR1 and CDR2 from the germline V gene are LNHDA and SQIVND (reference sequence). This CDR3 is CASLDSYTEAFF. The CDR3, as DNA: TGTGCCAGTCTGGACAGCTACACTGAAGCTTTCTTT.

This chain connects TRBV3-1 (or the pseudogene TRBV3-2) to TRBJ1-4; 8 bases match TRBD1. This CDR3 has 16 amino acids. The V gene end was trimmed by 4 bases and the J gene end by 5 bases; junction bases not matched to a gene: 9. Per germline, CDR1 LGHDT and CDR2 YNNKEL (reference sequence). The CDR3 DNA follows: TGTGCCAGCAGCCGCGAACCGGGACAGGCCAATGAAAAACTGTTTTTT. Its protein product is CASSREPGQANEKLFF.

This clone has a handful of counts. The CDR3 DNA reads as TGTGCCAGCAGCTTGGTGTCGGGGGGAACAGATACGCAGTATTTT. It translates to CASSLVSGGTDTQYF. The V call is TRBV5-6, the J call TRBJ2-3; 7 nucleotides align to TRBD2. The V and J ends lost 0 bases and 3 bases, in that order; junction bases with no gene match: 4. This CDR3 has 15 amino acids. Germline CDR1 is SGHDT and CDR2 is YYEEEE.

The chain uses TRBV7-9 and TRBJ1-2; D is ambiguous. The CDR3 consists of 13 residues. The V end was cut by 3 bases, the J end by 6 bases, with 11 bases between. From germline, CDR1 is SEHNR and CDR2 FQNEAQ (reference sequence). Here the CDR3 DNA reads TGTGCCAGCAGCTTGCCGGGAGGAAATGGCTACACCTTC. It translates to CASSLPGGNGYTF.

The V and J genes are TRBV12-5 and TRBJ2-1, with a weak D call TRBD1 (6 bases). Germline-derived CDR1 and CDR2 are LGHNT and FRNRAP. The CDR3 has 15 residues. V shed 3 bases and J shed 5 bases, with 14 bases lying between them. CDR3 amino acids: CASGLGGSWNNEQFF. Here the CDR3 DNA reads TGTGCTAGTGGTTTAGGGGGTAGTTGGAACAATGAGCAGTTCTTC.

V usage is TRBV5-1 and J usage is TRBJ1-2; 7 bases align to TRBD1. The CDR3 covers 16 residues. The V gene end was trimmed by 2 bases and the J gene end by 6 bases; junction bases not matched to a gene: 13. The germline CDR1 and CDR2 sequences are SGHRS and YFSETQ. CDR3 DNA: TGCGCCAGCAGCTTCGGAAACAGGGGAGAAACAGATGGCTACACCTTC. This codes for CASSFGNRGETDGYTF.

This rearrangement joins TRBV21-1 to TRBJ2-7; the tabulated D call, TRBD2, remains unverified against the DNA. TRBV21-1 is a listed pseudogene. The CDR3 contains 18 residues. In DNA, the CDR3 is TGTGCCAGCAGCAAGGGCTTACAGGGACTAGCGGGGCCCTACGAGCAGTACTTC. Translation: CASSKGLQGLAGPYEQYF.

In this sample, this clone turned up once. The rearrangement links TRBV6-5 to TRBJ1-4; 7 nucleotides align to TRBD1. This CDR3 comprises 16 residues. The V gene end was trimmed by 2 bases and the J gene end by 4 bases; junction bases not matched to a gene: 7. Germline CDR1 is MNHEY and CDR2 is SVGAGI. CDR3 DNA sequence: TGTGCCAGCAGTTACCCGCAGGGGGAACGTAATGAAAAACTGTTTTTT. It specifies CASSYPQGERNEKLFF.

In regard to this clone: The same CDR3 arises from other DNA sequences in this sample as well. The rearrangement uses TRBV4-1 and TRBJ2-7; no clear D gene. Per germline, CDR1 MGHRA and CDR2 YSYEKL. This CDR3 region has 12 residues. V lost 1 base to trimming and J lost 6 bases, with 7 bases between them. In nucleotides, the CDR3 is TGCGCCAGCAGCCAAGGGGCCGGCGAGCAGTACTTC. This gives the protein CASSQGAGEQYF.

The V gene is TRBV5-5, the J gene TRBJ1-3; no reliable D call. V was cut by 4 bases and J by 0 bases, with 8 bases left in between. This CDR3 comprises 14 residues. CDR1 SGHKS and CDR2 YYEKEE come from the germline V gene (reference sequence). In nucleotides, the CDR3 is TGTGCCAGCAGCCCCTACGGCTCTGGAAACACCATATATTTT. This sequence encodes CASSPYGSGNTIYF.

The chain carries TRBV5-1 and TRBJ2-5, with a weak D call TRBD1 (6 bases). Between the trimmed V and J ends, which lost 2 bases and 5 bases, there was a span of 16 bases. Per germline, CDR1 SGHRS and CDR2 YFSETQ. The CDR3 extends over 15 amino acids. The CDR3: CASSFGYGTSETQYF. CDR3 bases: TGCGCCAGCAGCTTTGGCTACGGGACAAGTGAGACCCAGTACTTC.

The chain has TRBV15 and TRBJ1-5; TRBD1 might be the D (5 bases). V was clipped by 5 bases and J by 3 bases, with 20 bases between them. Germline lookup yields CDR1 LNHNV and CDR2 YYDKDF (reference sequence). This CDR3 region has 17 residues. This chain's CDR3 is CATSPLQGIRTNQPQHF. The CDR3 coding sequence is TGTGCCACCAGCCCCCTCCAGGGTATAAGGACCAATCAGCCCCAGCATTTT.

Concerning this clone itself: The same CDR3 is also encoded by other DNA sequences in this sample. The chain links TRBV7-9 to TRBJ2-7, with D maybe TRBD1 (6 bases). Germline-derived CDR1 and CDR2 are SEHNR and FQNEAQ (reference sequence). V lost 1 base and J lost 7, with 8 bases in between. This CDR3 has 12 residues. The CDR3 nucleotides are TGTGCCAGCAGCTTAGTGGGGGCTGAGCAGTACTTC. This translates into CASSLVGAEQYF.

Only a few counts were recorded for this clone. V gene TRBV5-4 combines with J gene TRBJ1-2, with TRBD1 identical over 10 bases. This CDR3 spans 17 amino acids. After removal of 1 base from V and 6 bases from J, the junction contained 12 bases not matched to a gene. Germline V lookup: CDR1 SGHNT, CDR2 YYREEE (reference sequence). The CDR3 loop reads CASSLPYRQGATDGYTF. CDR3 bases: TGTGCCAGCAGCTTGCCTTACCGACAGGGGGCAACGGATGGCTACACCTTC.

The chain couples TRBV7-9 to TRBJ2-7; 9 nucleotides line up with TRBD1. CDR1 SEHNR and CDR2 FQNEAQ come from the germline V gene (reference sequence). CDR3 length equals 15 residues. Unmatched junction bases numbered 10, after V lost 5 bases and J lost 5 bases. The CDR3 loop is CASSRSQGARDEQYF. DNA of the CDR3: TGTGCCAGCAGCCGCTCACAGGGGGCGCGCGACGAGCAGTACTTC.

The chain recombines TRBV10-3 with TRBJ1-2; 7 nucleotides line up with TRBD1. Trimming cost V 0 bases and J 6 bases; bases outside gene matches: 7. Germline V lookup: CDR1 ENHRY, CDR2 SYGVKD. The CDR3 totals 15 residues. This CDR3 is CAISESTGALHGYTF. DNA of the CDR3: TGTGCCATCAGTGAGTCCACAGGGGCTCTCCATGGCTACACCTTC.

The chain carries TRBV2 and TRBJ1-3; 7 bases are a match to TRBD1. This CDR3 is built from 16 residues. V trimming: 4 bases; J trimming: 0 bases; junction bases outside the gene matches: 6. Germline V gene data show CDR1 as SNHLY and CDR2 as FYNNEI. DNA of the CDR3: TGTGCCAGCAGTGGACAGGGATCGGTCTCTGGAAACACCATATATTTT. The encoded protein is CASSGQGSVSGNTIYF. Using reference TRBV2 and TRBJ1-3 for the parts outside the CDR3, the full variable domain is EPEVTQTPSHQVTQMGQEVILRCVPISNHLYFYWYRQILGQKVEFLVSFYNNEISEKSEIFDDQFSVERPDGSNFTLKIRSTKLEDSAMYFCASSGQGSVSGNTIYFGEGSWLTVV.

Comments on this clone: This sample also contains other DNA sequences that code for the same CDR3. V and J are TRBV5-6 and TRBJ2-7; D not certain. The CDR3 sequence is 11 residues long. Trimming stripped 5 bases from V and 9 bases from J, with 12 bases between. Germline assignment: CDR1 SGHDT and CDR2 YYEEEE. The CDR3 DNA reads as TGTGCCAGCAGTCTGGAAGGAGTGCAGTACTTC. It encodes CASSLEGVQYF.